A selection of T cell receptor beta chains follows, all from one sample in a study of blood T cell repertoires in COVID-19. Generated by immunoSEQ multiplex PCR, the TCRdb table keeps only in-frame clones and is missing some. Of some 290,000 clones listed, about nine tenths are singletons. Sequenced input: peripheral blood. These receptors originate from a woman between 50 and 59 years old who had recovered from COVID-19. Both conserved end residues are part of each CDR3. The order of the fields is V gene, D gene, J gene, CDR3 length, CDR3 DNA, CDR3 protein. A D gene is named only where the DNA matches it firmly.

v_gene: TRBV7-2; d_gene: -; j_gene: TRBJ2-1; len: 14; CDR3nt: TGTGCCAGCAGCTTAGCGCGGAGTCTCGGTGAGCAGTTCTTC; CDR3aa: CASSLARSLGEQFF
v_gene: TRBV19; d_gene: -; j_gene: TRBJ1-1; len: 13; CDR3nt: TGTGCCAGTAGTTTTATAATGAACACTGAAGCTTTCTTT; CDR3aa: CASSFIMNTEAFF
v_gene: TRBV11-2; d_gene: -; j_gene: TRBJ2-2; len: 13; CDR3nt: TGTGCCAGCAGCCCCAAGAACACCGGGGAGCTGTTTTTT; CDR3aa: CASSPKNTGELFF
v_gene: TRBV6-5; d_gene: TRBD2; j_gene: TRBJ2-5; len: 16; CDR3nt: TGTGCCAGCAGTTACTCTCGAGGGGCGGGGGGGGAGACCCAGTACTTC; CDR3aa: CASSYSRGAGGETQYF
v_gene: TRBV5-6; d_gene: -; j_gene: TRBJ1-2; len: 17; CDR3nt: TGTGCCAGCAGCCTTACAGGGACGACCTTTTCAAACTATGGCTACACCTTC; CDR3aa: CASSLTGTTFSNYGYTF
v_gene: TRBV30; d_gene: -; j_gene: TRBJ1-1; len: 15; CDR3nt: TGTGCCTGGAGTGTATGGAGGGCAATGAACACTGAAGCTTTCTTT; CDR3aa: CAWSVWRAMNTEAFF
v_gene: TRBV9; d_gene: -; j_gene: TRBJ1-1; len: 13; CDR3nt: TGTGCCAGCAGCGTAGGGGCAGGGGATACAGCTTTCTTT; CDR3aa: CASSVGAGDTAFF
v_gene: TRBV2; d_gene: -; j_gene: TRBJ1-4; len: 13; CDR3nt: TGTGCCAGCAGTGGGGCCGGGGGTGAAAAACTGTTTTTT; CDR3aa: CASSGAGGEKLFF
v_gene: TRBV27; d_gene: TRBD1; j_gene: TRBJ1-5; len: 16; CDR3nt: TGTGCCAGCAGTTTTCCAGGTACAGGGGGCAATCAGCCCCAGCATTTT; CDR3aa: CASSFPGTGGNQPQHF
v_gene: TRBV6-2/TRBV6-3; d_gene: -; j_gene: TRBJ2-7; len: 19; CDR3nt: TGTGCCAGCAGTTATCGACGTTCCTGGAAGGAGAGCGTCTCCTACGAGCAGTACTTC; CDR3aa: CASSYRRSWKESVSYEQYF
v_gene: TRBV9; d_gene: TRBD2; j_gene: TRBJ2-7; len: 16; CDR3nt: TGTGCCAGCAGCGTTGGTAGCCTAGCGGGCCGCTACGAGCAGTACTTC; CDR3aa: CASSVGSLAGRYEQYF
v_gene: TRBV5-6; d_gene: TRBD1; j_gene: TRBJ1-4; len: 15; CDR3nt: TGTGCCAGCAGCTTGGGGACAGGGGTTGCGGAAAAACTGTTTTTT; CDR3aa: CASSLGTGVAEKLFF
v_gene: TRBV24-1; d_gene: -; j_gene: TRBJ2-1; len: 15; CDR3nt: TGTGCCACCAGTGTGGCGAGGGCTCCATACAATGAGCAGTTCTTC; CDR3aa: CATSVARAPYNEQFF
v_gene: TRBV30; d_gene: TRBD1; j_gene: TRBJ1-5; len: 16; CDR3nt: TGTGCCTGGAGTGTACAGGGACAGCTAATTTATCAGCCCCAGCATTTT; CDR3aa: CAWSVQGQLIYQPQHF
v_gene: TRBV6-2/TRBV6-3; d_gene: TRBD1; j_gene: TRBJ2-5; len: 15; CDR3nt: TGTGCCAGCAGTTACGGGACAGGGAAGGTAGAGACCCAGTACTTC; CDR3aa: CASSYGTGKVETQYF
v_gene: TRBV11-2; d_gene: TRBD1; j_gene: TRBJ1-3; len: 16; CDR3nt: TGTGCCAGCGGCCAGGGGGCCCCTAGCTCTGGAAACACCATATATTTT; CDR3aa: CASGQGAPSSGNTIYF
v_gene: TRBV5-8; d_gene: TRBD1; j_gene: TRBJ2-5; len: 14; CDR3nt: TGTGCCAGCAGCCGCGGACAGGGCCAAGAGACCCAGTACTTC; CDR3aa: CASSRGQGQETQYF
v_gene: TRBV6-1; d_gene: -; j_gene: TRBJ2-1; len: 15; CDR3nt: TGTGCCAGCAGTCAGCCTCCCGGGACACTCAATGAGCAGTTCTTC; CDR3aa: CASSQPPGTLNEQFF
v_gene: TRBV19; d_gene: -; j_gene: TRBJ1-4; len: 12; CDR3nt: TGTGCCAGTAGTTTGCGAGATGAAAAACTGTTTTTT; CDR3aa: CASSLRDEKLFF
v_gene: TRBV7-2; d_gene: -; j_gene: TRBJ2-7; len: 14; CDR3nt: TGTGCCAGCAGCTTAGCCGGACTGGACTGGGAGCAGTACTTC; CDR3aa: CASSLAGLDWEQYF
v_gene: TRBV9; d_gene: TRBD2; j_gene: TRBJ2-1; len: 16; CDR3nt: TGTGCCAGCAGCGGGGGGGGACTAGCTCCCCCAGATGAGCAGTTCTTC; CDR3aa: CASSGGGLAPPDEQFF
v_gene: TRBV5-1; d_gene: -; j_gene: TRBJ2-7; len: 13; CDR3nt: TGCGCCAGCAGCTTGTACAGGGCCTACGAGCAGTACTTC; CDR3aa: CASSLYRAYEQYF
v_gene: TRBV5-1; d_gene: TRBD2; j_gene: TRBJ2-1; len: 17; CDR3nt: TGCGCCAGCAGCTTTACTAGCGGGAGACTCTCCTACAATGAGCAGTTCTTC; CDR3aa: CASSFTSGRLSYNEQFF
v_gene: TRBV28; d_gene: -; j_gene: TRBJ1-1; len: 13; CDR3nt: TGTGCCAGCAGTCCCGGGGGGAACACTGAAGCTTTCTTT; CDR3aa: CASSPGGNTEAFF
v_gene: TRBV6-1; d_gene: -; j_gene: TRBJ1-1; len: 13; CDR3nt: TGTGCCAGCAGTGACAGGGTGAACACTGAAGCTTTCTTT; CDR3aa: CASSDRVNTEAFF
v_gene: TRBV12-3/TRBV12-4; d_gene: -; j_gene: TRBJ1-2; len: 13; CDR3nt: TGTGCCAGCCTCCGGACAGTTAACTATGGCTACACCTTC; CDR3aa: CASLRTVNYGYTF
v_gene: TRBV3-1/TRBV3-2; d_gene: -; j_gene: TRBJ2-1; len: 15; CDR3nt: TGTGCCAGCAGCCAAGGGGGGCCGGCCTACAATGAGCAGTTCTTC; CDR3aa: CASSQGGPAYNEQFF
v_gene: TRBV30; d_gene: TRBD1; j_gene: TRBJ1-5; len: 15; CDR3nt: TGTGCCTGGAGGGACAGGGGTTCAGGGAATCAGCCCCAGCATTTT; CDR3aa: CAWRDRGSGNQPQHF
v_gene: TRBV19; d_gene: -; j_gene: TRBJ2-3; len: 11; CDR3nt: TGTGCCAGTAGTATCTCAGGTACGCAGTATTTT; CDR3aa: CASSISGTQYF
v_gene: TRBV24-1; d_gene: TRBD2; j_gene: TRBJ2-1; len: 16; CDR3nt: TGTGCCACCAGTGATCCCAGCGGGAGCTCCTACAATGAGCAGTTCTTC; CDR3aa: CATSDPSGSSYNEQFF
v_gene: TRBV25-1; d_gene: TRBD1; j_gene: TRBJ1-5; len: 16; CDR3nt: TGTGCCAGCAGTGATCACGGACAGGGGAGCAATCAGCCCCAGCATTTT; CDR3aa: CASSDHGQGSNQPQHF
v_gene: TRBV11-2; d_gene: -; j_gene: TRBJ1-6; len: 16; CDR3nt: TGTGCCAGCAGCTTAAGCCCTTCCCTTCCCAATTCACCCCTCCACTTT; CDR3aa: CASSLSPSLPNSPLHF
v_gene: TRBV18; d_gene: -; j_gene: TRBJ2-1; len: 15; CDR3nt: TGTGCCAGCTCAGACAGCCAAAGCTCCTACAATGAGCAGTTCTTC; CDR3aa: CASSDSQSSYNEQFF
v_gene: TRBV7-2; d_gene: TRBD1; j_gene: TRBJ1-6; len: 16; CDR3nt: TGTGCCAGCAGCCCCCCCGGACAGGGGGCCAATTCACCCCTCCACTTT; CDR3aa: CASSPPGQGANSPLHF
v_gene: TRBV28; d_gene: -; j_gene: TRBJ1-2; len: 12; CDR3nt: TGTGCCAGCACCGTACCTCTCGGTGGCTACACCTTC; CDR3aa: CASTVPLGGYTF
v_gene: TRBV6-1; d_gene: TRBD2; j_gene: TRBJ2-3; len: 16; CDR3nt: TGTGCCAGCAGTGCCCTAGCGGGGGGAAGCACAGATACGCAGTATTTT; CDR3aa: CASSALAGGSTDTQYF
v_gene: TRBV6-4; d_gene: -; j_gene: TRBJ2-1; len: 13; CDR3nt: TGTGCCAGCAGTGACTCAGGGGTCAATGAGCAGTTCTTC; CDR3aa: CASSDSGVNEQFF
v_gene: TRBV28; d_gene: TRBD2; j_gene: TRBJ2-7; len: 16; CDR3nt: TGTGCCAGCAGTCAGACTAGCGGGTTACTCTCCTACGAGCAGTACTTC; CDR3aa: CASSQTSGLLSYEQYF
v_gene: TRBV19; d_gene: -; j_gene: TRBJ2-3; len: 14; CDR3nt: TGTGCCAGTAATTTCGGGGGGCACACAGATACGCAGTATTTT; CDR3aa: CASNFGGHTDTQYF
v_gene: TRBV4-3; d_gene: -; j_gene: TRBJ2-7; len: 14; CDR3nt: TGCGCCAGCAGCCAGGCGTTGGGGGGCTACGAGCAGTACTTC; CDR3aa: CASSQALGGYEQYF
v_gene: TRBV6-5; d_gene: TRBD1; j_gene: TRBJ1-2; len: 15; CDR3nt: TGTGCCAGCAGTCCCGGGACAGTCTCCCACTATGGCTACACCTTC; CDR3aa: CASSPGTVSHYGYTF
v_gene: TRBV5-1; d_gene: -; j_gene: TRBJ2-7; len: 13; CDR3nt: TGCGCCAGCAGCTTGGCAGGGTCATACGAGCAGTACTTC; CDR3aa: CASSLAGSYEQYF